Listed below are T cell receptor beta chains from one sample, sequenced in a study of T cells in localized non-small cell lung cancer. The assay was immunoSEQ multiplex PCR, and TCRdb's table has in-frame clones only and misses some. Of about 24,000 clones in the sample, 90% were seen once. This specimen was peripheral blood, taken before any cancer treatment. Receptors were obtained from a woman aged 35-70 years with stage I lung adenocarcinoma. CDR3s include the opening cysteine and the closing phenylalanine or tryptophan. Fields, in order: J gene, D gene, V gene, clone size, CDR3 protein, CDR3 DNA. The D gene is left open where the match is weak. Part of the rows lack a size; the others show once, few, many or a class for expanded clones.

j_gene: TRBJ1-2; d_gene: .; v_gene: TRBV30; abundance: .; CDR3aa: CAFSRDLYGYTF; CDR3nt: TGTGCCTTTTCCAGGGATCTCTATGGCTACACCTTC
j_gene: TRBJ2-6; d_gene: .; v_gene: TRBV4-1; abundance: .; CDR3aa: CASSQHSESSGANVLTF; CDR3nt: TGCGCCAGCAGCCAACATTCCGAGAGCTCTGGGGCCAACGTCCTGACTTTC
j_gene: TRBJ1-3; d_gene: TRBD1; v_gene: TRBV9; abundance: .; CDR3aa: CASSVGQGNGNTIYF; CDR3nt: TGTGCCAGCAGCGTAGGACAGGGGAATGGAAACACCATATATTTT
j_gene: TRBJ1-2; d_gene: .; v_gene: TRBV28; abundance: .; CDR3aa: CASRTAGEGISGYTF; CDR3nt: TGTGCCAGCAGAACCGCCGGGGAGGGTATCTCTGGCTACACCTTC
j_gene: TRBJ1-1; d_gene: TRBD1; v_gene: TRBV5-1; abundance: .; CDR3aa: CASSGGTGQNTEAFF; CDR3nt: TGCGCCAGCAGCGGGGGGACAGGGCAGAACACTGAAGCTTTCTTT
j_gene: TRBJ1-2; d_gene: .; v_gene: TRBV28; abundance: .; CDR3aa: CASRSLTPAGPRGNGYTF; CDR3nt: TGTGCCAGCAGATCCCTTACGCCGGCCGGGCCTCGAGGGAATGGCTACACCTTC
j_gene: TRBJ2-5; d_gene: .; v_gene: TRBV5-1; abundance: .; CDR3aa: CASIGIDGETQYF; CDR3nt: TGCGCCAGCATAGGGATCGACGGTGAGACCCAGTACTTC
j_gene: TRBJ2-7; d_gene: .; v_gene: TRBV28; abundance: .; CDR3aa: CASYPQFGGLNEQYF; CDR3nt: TGTGCCAGTTACCCACAATTTGGGGGGTTAAACGAGCAGTACTTC
j_gene: TRBJ2-5; d_gene: .; v_gene: TRBV11-2; abundance: .; CDR3aa: CASSQSETQYF; CDR3nt: TGTGCCAGCAGCCAGTCTGAGACCCAGTACTTC
j_gene: TRBJ1-1; d_gene: TRBD1; v_gene: TRBV7-9; abundance: .; CDR3aa: CASSPQTGRTEAFF; CDR3nt: TGTGCCAGCAGCCCTCAGACAGGGAGGACTGAAGCTTTCTTT
j_gene: TRBJ2-5; d_gene: .; v_gene: TRBV7-2; abundance: .; CDR3aa: CASSHAGYQETQYF; CDR3nt: TGTGCCAGCAGCCACGCGGGGTACCAAGAGACCCAGTACTTC
j_gene: TRBJ2-1; d_gene: TRBD2; v_gene: TRBV6-5; abundance: .; CDR3aa: CASRASGGYNEQFF; CDR3nt: TGTGCCAGCAGGGCTAGCGGGGGTTACAATGAGCAGTTCTTC
j_gene: TRBJ2-3; d_gene: .; v_gene: TRBV9; abundance: .; CDR3aa: CASSVGRGISTDTQYF; CDR3nt: TGTGCCAGCAGCGTAGGTCGCGGAATAAGCACAGATACGCAGTATTTT
j_gene: TRBJ2-5; d_gene: TRBD1; v_gene: TRBV29-1; abundance: .; CDR3aa: CSVVRYRGEVETQYF; CDR3nt: TGCAGCGTTGTGAGATACAGGGGAGAAGTAGAGACCCAGTACTTC
j_gene: TRBJ2-7; d_gene: TRBD2; v_gene: TRBV28; abundance: once; CDR3aa: CASKTGTRRYEQYF; CDR3nt: TGTGCCAGCAAAACCGGGACTAGGCGGTACGAGCAGTACTTC
j_gene: TRBJ1-1; d_gene: .; v_gene: TRBV5-1; abundance: .; CDR3aa: CASSLGAMNTEAFF; CDR3nt: TGCGCCAGCAGCTTGGGGGCAATGAACACTGAAGCTTTCTTT
j_gene: TRBJ1-1; d_gene: TRBD1; v_gene: TRBV6-6; abundance: .; CDR3aa: CASCPGQGINTEAFF; CDR3nt: TGTGCCAGCTGCCCGGGACAGGGGATAAACACTGAAGCTTTCTTT
j_gene: TRBJ2-1; d_gene: .; v_gene: TRBV7-8; abundance: .; CDR3aa: CASSLPGWNNEQFF; CDR3nt: TGTGCCAGCAGCTTGCCGGGGTGGAACAATGAGCAGTTCTTC